This T cell receptor beta chain was sequenced in a study of T cells after yellow fever vaccination. General study findings and limits: After the booster, about 95% of CD4 and about nine tenths of CD8 primary-response clones were re-detected. Highly abundant clonotypes carried over from the bulk population could end up in FACS-sorted repertoires as contaminants. There was a small share of clonotypes that showed up in both the CD4 and CD8 compartments.

TCRdb reprocessed the 5' RACE reads via MiXCR and lists one record per CDR3 protein. The profile shows roughly 350,000 distinct CDR3 sequences, about 4% of them singletons. This clonotype was observed many times. Antigen unknown. This CDR3 has 17 amino acids. Germline V lookup: CDR1 SGHDN, CDR2 FVKESK. Trimming stripped 4 bases from V and 1 base from J, with 17 bases between. The TCR sequence derives from a man between 18 and 35 years old who received the YFV17D yellow fever vaccine. The chain has TRBV14 and TRBJ2-4; D may be TRBD2 (6 bases). This specimen consisted of PBMCs, obtained 5 days after the yellow fever booster vaccination. Written as DNA, the CDR3 is TGTGCCAGCAGCCGGGCGGAGGGGCCGCGGGCCAAAAACATTCAGTACTTC. It codes for CASSRAEGPRAKNIQYF.